Listed below are T cell receptor beta chains from one sample, sequenced in a study of CD8+CD57+ T cells in acquired aplastic anemia. TCRdb recomputed calls from the reads with MiXCR, one row per CDR3 protein. This sample has 250,000 to 350,000 distinct CDR3 sequences, with roughly half found just once. The material sequenced was sorted CD4+, CD8+, or CD8+CD57+ T cells (not recorded which) from PBMCs. These receptor sequences come from a human donor with severe aplastic anemia or a healthy control (not recorded which). CDR3s include the opening cysteine and the closing phenylalanine or tryptophan. Each record gives: V gene, clone size, D gene, J gene, CDR3 protein, CDR3 DNA. A D gene is named only where the DNA matches it firmly. Size is omitted from some rows. Given values are once, few, many or a class for expanded clones.

V gene: TRBV5-1; clone size: many; D gene: .; J gene: TRBJ2-5; CDR3 protein: CASSLVGHETQYF; CDR3 DNA: TGCGCCAGCAGCTTGGTAGGGCACGAGACCCAGTACTTC
V gene: TRBV15; clone size: .; D gene: .; J gene: TRBJ1-6; CDR3 protein: CATRRTRALREPLHF; CDR3 DNA: TGTGCCACCAGGCGGACCAGGGCCTTGAGGGAACCCCTCCACTTT
V gene: TRBV6-5; clone size: .; D gene: TRBD2; J gene: TRBJ2-2; CDR3 protein: CASSYSSGSGNTGEPFF; CDR3 DNA: TGTGCCAGCAGTTACTCCTCAGGTAGCGGGAACACCGGGGAGCCGTTTTTT
V gene: TRBV20-1; clone size: .; D gene: TRBD2; J gene: TRBJ2-7; CDR3 protein: CSAPRGGSGRLMGFYEQYF; CDR3 DNA: TGCAGTGCTCCGCGGGGGGGTAGCGGGAGGCTGATGGGGTTCTACGAGCAGTACTTC
V gene: TRBV10-3; clone size: once; D gene: TRBD2; J gene: TRBJ2-5; CDR3 protein: CATTAGEGETQYF; CDR3 DNA: TGTGCGACGACCGCGGGGGAAGGAGAGACCCAGTACTTC
V gene: TRBV19; clone size: .; D gene: TRBD1; J gene: TRBJ2-7; CDR3 protein: CASSLARGYEQYF; CDR3 DNA: TGTGCCAGCAGTTTAGCCAGGGGGTACGAGCAGTACTTC
V gene: TRBV15; clone size: .; D gene: TRBD1; J gene: TRBJ2-5; CDR3 protein: CATSTLETGFETQYF; CDR3 DNA: TGTGCCACCAGCACCTTAGAGACAGGGTTTGAGACCCAGTACTTC
V gene: TRBV5-1; clone size: many; D gene: TRBD2; J gene: TRBJ2-1; CDR3 protein: CASSSGLAGVMEQFF; CDR3 DNA: TGCGCCAGCAGCTCGGGACTAGCGGGGGTCATGGAGCAGTTCTTC
V gene: TRBV7-9; clone size: .; D gene: TRBD1; J gene: TRBJ1-1; CDR3 protein: CASSFEVRGIEAFF; CDR3 DNA: TGTGCCAGCAGCTTCGAGGTCAGGGGGATTGAAGCTTTCTTC
V gene: TRBV7-6; clone size: .; D gene: TRBD2; J gene: TRBJ2-2; CDR3 protein: CASRAGTSAAGELFF; CDR3 DNA: TGTGCCAGCAGGGCCGGGACTAGCGCTGCCGGGGAGCTGTTTTTT
V gene: TRBV5-1; clone size: many; D gene: TRBD1; J gene: TRBJ2-7; CDR3 protein: CASSSSTGGAYEQYF; CDR3 DNA: TGCGCCAGCAGCTCCTCCACAGGGGGCGCTTACGAGCAGTACTTC